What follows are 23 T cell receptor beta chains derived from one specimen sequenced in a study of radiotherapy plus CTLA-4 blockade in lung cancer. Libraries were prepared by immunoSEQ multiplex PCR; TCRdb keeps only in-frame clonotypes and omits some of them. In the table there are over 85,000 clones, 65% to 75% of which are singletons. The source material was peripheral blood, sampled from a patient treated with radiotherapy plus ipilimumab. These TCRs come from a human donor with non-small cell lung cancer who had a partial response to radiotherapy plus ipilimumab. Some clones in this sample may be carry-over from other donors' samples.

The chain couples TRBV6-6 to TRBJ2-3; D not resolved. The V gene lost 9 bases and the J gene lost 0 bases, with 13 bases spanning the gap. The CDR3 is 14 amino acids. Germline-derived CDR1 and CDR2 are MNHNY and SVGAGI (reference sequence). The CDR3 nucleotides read TGTGCCAGTTTCGGAGACTCTAGCACAGATACGCAGTATTTT. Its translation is CASFGDSSTDTQYF.

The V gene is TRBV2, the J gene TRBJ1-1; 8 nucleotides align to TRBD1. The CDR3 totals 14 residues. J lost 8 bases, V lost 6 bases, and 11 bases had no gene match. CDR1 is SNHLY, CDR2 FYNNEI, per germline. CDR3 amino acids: CASRWTGTIPEAFF. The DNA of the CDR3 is TGTGCCAGCAGGTGGACAGGGACCATCCCGGAAGCTTTCTTT. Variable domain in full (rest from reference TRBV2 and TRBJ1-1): EPEVTQTPSHQVTQMGQEVILRCVPISNHLYFYWYRQILGQKVEFLVSFYNNEISEKSEIFDDQFSVERPDGSNFTLKIRSTKLEDSAMYFCASRWTGTIPEAFFGQGTRLTVV.

This chain's CDR3 is CASSLAGLSGYTF. The CDR3 nucleotides are TGCGCCAGCAGCTTGGCAGGGTTGAGTGGCTACACCTTC. The chain employs TRBV5-1 and TRBJ1-2, with TRBD1 as a possible D gene (5 bases). V was cut by 0 bases and J by 7 bases, with 10 bases left in between. The CDR3 runs to 13 residues. Germline V CDR1 and CDR2: SGHRS, YFSETQ.

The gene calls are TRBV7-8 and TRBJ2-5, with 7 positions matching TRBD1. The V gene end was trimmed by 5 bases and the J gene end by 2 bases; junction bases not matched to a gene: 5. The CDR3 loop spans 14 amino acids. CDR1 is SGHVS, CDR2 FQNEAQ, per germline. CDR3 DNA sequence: TGTGCCAGCAGCCCCAACAGGGGACAAGAGACCCAGTACTTC. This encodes CASSPNRGQETQYF.

The CDR3: CASSPGTGGESPLHF. The DNA of the CDR3 is TGTGCCAGCAGCCCCGGGACAGGGGGCGAATCACCCCTCCACTTT. This rearrangement joins TRBV7-9 to TRBJ1-6; 12 bases line up with TRBD1. The CDR3 runs 15 residues. CDR1 is SEHNR, CDR2 FQNEAQ, per germline (reference sequence). Losses at the gene ends were 5 bases for V and 10 bases for J; bases not matched to a gene: 6.

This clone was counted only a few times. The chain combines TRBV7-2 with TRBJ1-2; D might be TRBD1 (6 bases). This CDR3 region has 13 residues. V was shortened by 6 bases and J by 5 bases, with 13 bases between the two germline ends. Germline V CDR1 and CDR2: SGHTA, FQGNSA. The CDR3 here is CASSSQGRYGYTF. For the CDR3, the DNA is TGTGCCAGCAGTTCCCAGGGGCGGTATGGCTACACCTTC. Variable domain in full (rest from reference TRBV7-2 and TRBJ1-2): GAGVSQSPSNKVTEKGKDVELRCDPISGHTALYWYRQSLGQGLEFLIYFQGNSAPDKSGLPSDRFSAERTGGSVSTLTIQRTQQEDSAVYLCASSSQGRYGYTFGSGTRLTVV.

The CDR3 region has the DNA TGTGCCAGCAGCTTAGACCCTAGCGGATCGCAGTACTTC. This sequence encodes CASSLDPSGSQYF. The V and J genes are TRBV7-2 and TRBJ2-7; TRBD2 matches 7 bases. The germline V gene has CDR1 SGHTA and CDR2 FQGNSA. The CDR3 has 13 residues. Trimming removed 1 base from V and 9 bases from J; junction bases left unmatched: 6.

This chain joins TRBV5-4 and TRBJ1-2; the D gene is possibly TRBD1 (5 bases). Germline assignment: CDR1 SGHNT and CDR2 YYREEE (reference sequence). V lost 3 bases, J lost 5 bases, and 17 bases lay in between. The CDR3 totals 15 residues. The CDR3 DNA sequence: TGTGCCAGCAGCTCCCTCGGCTCCAGGGCATATGGCTACACCTTC. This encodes CASSSLGSRAYGYTF.

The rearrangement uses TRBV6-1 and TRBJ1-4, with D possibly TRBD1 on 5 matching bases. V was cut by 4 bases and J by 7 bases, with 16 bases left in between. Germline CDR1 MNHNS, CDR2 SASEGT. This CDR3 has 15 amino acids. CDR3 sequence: CASSAGTWKSEKLFF. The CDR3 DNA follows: TGTGCCAGCAGTGCCGGGACTTGGAAAAGTGAAAAACTGTTTTTT.

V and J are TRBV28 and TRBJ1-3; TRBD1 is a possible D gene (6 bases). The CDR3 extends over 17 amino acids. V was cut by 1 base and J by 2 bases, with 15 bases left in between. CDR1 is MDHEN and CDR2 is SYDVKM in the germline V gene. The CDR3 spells CASSLSTGWATGNTIYF. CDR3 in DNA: TGTGCCAGCAGTTTATCAACAGGGTGGGCGACTGGAAACACCATATATTTT.

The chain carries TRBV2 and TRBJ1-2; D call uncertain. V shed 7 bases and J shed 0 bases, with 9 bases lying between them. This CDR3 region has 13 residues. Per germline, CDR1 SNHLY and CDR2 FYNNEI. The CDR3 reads CASTLGTNYGYTF. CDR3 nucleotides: TGTGCCAGCACCCTCGGGACTAACTATGGCTACACCTTC.

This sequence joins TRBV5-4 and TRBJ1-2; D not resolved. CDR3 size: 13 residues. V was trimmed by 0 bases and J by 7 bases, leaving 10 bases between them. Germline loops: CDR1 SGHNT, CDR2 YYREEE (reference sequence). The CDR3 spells CASSLALLPGYTF. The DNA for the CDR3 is TGTGCCAGCAGCTTGGCCCTTCTCCCTGGCTACACCTTC.

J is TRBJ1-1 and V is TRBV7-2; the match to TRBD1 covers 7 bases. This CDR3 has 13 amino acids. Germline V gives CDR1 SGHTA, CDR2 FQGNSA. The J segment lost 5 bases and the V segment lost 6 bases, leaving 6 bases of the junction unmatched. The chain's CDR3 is CASRRQGGTEAFF. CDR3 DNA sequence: TGTGCCAGCAGGCGACAGGGTGGGACTGAAGCTTTCTTT.

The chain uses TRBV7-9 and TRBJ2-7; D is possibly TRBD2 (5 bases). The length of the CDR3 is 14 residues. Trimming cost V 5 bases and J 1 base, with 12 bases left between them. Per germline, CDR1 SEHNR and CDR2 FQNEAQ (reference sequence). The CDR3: CASSPTTISYEQYF. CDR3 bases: TGTGCCAGCAGCCCCACGACTATTTCCTACGAGCAGTACTTC.

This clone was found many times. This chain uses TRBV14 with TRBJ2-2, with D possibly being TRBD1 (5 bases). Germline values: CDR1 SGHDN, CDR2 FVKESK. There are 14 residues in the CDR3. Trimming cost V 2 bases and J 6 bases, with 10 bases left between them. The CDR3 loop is CASSQMGLAGELFF. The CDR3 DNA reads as TGTGCCAGCAGCCAAATGGGGCTGGCCGGGGAGCTGTTTTTT.

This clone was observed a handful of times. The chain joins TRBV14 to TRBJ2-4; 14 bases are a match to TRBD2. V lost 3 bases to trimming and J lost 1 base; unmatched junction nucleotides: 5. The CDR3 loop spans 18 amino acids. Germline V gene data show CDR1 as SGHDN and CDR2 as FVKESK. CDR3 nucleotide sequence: TGTGCCAGCAGCCATGGGACTAGCGGGGGCCCCGCCAAAAACATTCAGTACTTC. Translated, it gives CASSHGTSGGPAKNIQYF.

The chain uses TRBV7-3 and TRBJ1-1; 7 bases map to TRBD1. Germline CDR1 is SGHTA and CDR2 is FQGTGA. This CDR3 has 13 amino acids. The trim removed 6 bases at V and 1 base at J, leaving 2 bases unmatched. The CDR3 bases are TGTGCCAGCAGAAGACAGGGGAACACTGAAGCTTTCTTT. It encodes CASRRQGNTEAFF.

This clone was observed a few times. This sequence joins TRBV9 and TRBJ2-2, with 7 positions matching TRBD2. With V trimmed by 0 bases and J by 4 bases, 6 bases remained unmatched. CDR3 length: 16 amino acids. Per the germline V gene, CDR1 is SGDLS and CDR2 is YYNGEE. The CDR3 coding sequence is TGTGCCAGCAGCGTAGCCCGGGCGGGAGCCACCGGGGAGCTGTTTTTT. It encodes CASSVARAGATGELFF.

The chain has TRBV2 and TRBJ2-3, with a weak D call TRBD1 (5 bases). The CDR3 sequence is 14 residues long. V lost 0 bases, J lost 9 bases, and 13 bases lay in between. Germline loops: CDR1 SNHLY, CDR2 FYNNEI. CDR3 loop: CASSEALLGQTQYF. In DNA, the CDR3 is TGTGCCAGCAGTGAAGCGCTTCTGGGGCAAACGCAGTATTTT.

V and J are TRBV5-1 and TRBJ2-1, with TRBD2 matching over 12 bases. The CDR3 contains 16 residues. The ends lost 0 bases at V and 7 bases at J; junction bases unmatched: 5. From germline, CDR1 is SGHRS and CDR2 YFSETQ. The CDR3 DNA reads TGCGCCAGCAGCTTGGGTCCTAGCGGGGGGGCGAATGAGCAGTTCTTC. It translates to CASSLGPSGGANEQFF.

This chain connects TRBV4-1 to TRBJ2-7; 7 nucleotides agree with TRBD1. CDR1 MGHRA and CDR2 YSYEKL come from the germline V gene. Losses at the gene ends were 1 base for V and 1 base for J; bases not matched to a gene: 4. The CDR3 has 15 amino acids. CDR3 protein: CASSQASGQSYEQYF. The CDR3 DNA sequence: TGCGCCAGCAGCCAAGCTTCGGGACAGTCCTACGAGCAGTACTTC.

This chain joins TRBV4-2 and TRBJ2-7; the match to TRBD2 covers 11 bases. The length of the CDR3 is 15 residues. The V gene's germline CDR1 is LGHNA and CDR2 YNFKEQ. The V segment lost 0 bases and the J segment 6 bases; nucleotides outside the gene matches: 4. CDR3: CASSQDLAGGREQYF. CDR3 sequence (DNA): TGTGCCAGCAGCCAAGATTTAGCGGGGGGGCGCGAGCAGTACTTC.

In DNA form, the CDR3 reads TGTGCCAGCAGCCAGGGCCTTGGGCCCGGGGAGCTGTTTTTT. This gives the protein CASSQGLGPGELFF. The gene calls are TRBV14 and TRBJ2-2; D not resolved. This CDR3 has 14 residues. Trimming left V 3 bases short and J 6 bases short, with 11 bases between. Germline lookup yields CDR1 SGHDN and CDR2 FVKESK.